Included here is one TCR beta chain sequence, with context. This sample was included in a study of cytomegalovirus exposure and HLA in healthy donors. Study as a whole: A prior study identified just under 120 million unique TCR beta sequences from 150 million to 200 million T cells.

PCR employed 60 Vbeta and 13 Jbeta primers. Libraries were prepared by immunoSEQ multiplex PCR; TCRdb keeps only in-frame clonotypes and omits some of them. This table holds over 100,000 clones, roughly 70% found once. This clonotype originated in a man aged 35 to 55 in good health and CMV-seropositive. Sequencing input: PBMCs.

The CDR3 reads CASSQDKAAENQPQHF. CDR3 DNA: TGCGCCAGCAGCCAAGATAAGGCGGCGGAAAATCAGCCCCAGCATTTT. The chain combines TRBV4-1 with TRBJ1-5; unclear D gene. The germline V and J ends were trimmed by 0 bases and 4 bases, with 13 bases remaining between them. The CDR3 is made up of 16 amino acids. Germline assignment: CDR1 MGHRA and CDR2 YSYEKL.